The 5 T cell receptor beta chains listed next were all sequenced from one sample in a study of T cell repertoires in cytomegalovirus infection. TCRdb re-called the reads with MiXCR, one entry per CDR3 protein. The sample yields approximately 110,000 distinct CDR3 sequences, roughly 30% seen once. Antigen specificity for these receptors is unknown. The source material was CD8+ T cells from cultured PBMCs, sampled from culture after CMV antigen stimulation. The receptors stem from a human donor in good health (CMV status not recorded). Some clones in this sample may be carry-over from other donors' samples.

This clonotype was detected many times. The chain carries TRBV2 and TRBJ2-7; 7 nucleotides agree with TRBD1. The trim removed 5 bases at V and 5 bases at J, leaving 3 bases unmatched. CDR3 length: 12 residues. Germline loops: CDR1 SNHLY, CDR2 FYNNEI. The CDR3, as DNA: TGTGCCAGCAGTCAGACAGGGCACGAGCAGTACTTC. It codes for CASSQTGHEQYF.

This clonotype was detected only a few times. The genes are TRBV2 and TRBJ2-7, with 7 nucleotides matching TRBD2. CDR1 and CDR2 from the germline V gene are SNHLY and FYNNEI. CDR3 length equals 15 residues. With V trimmed by 3 bases and J by 3 bases, 8 bases remained unmatched. The CDR3: CASSDPAGESYEQYF. The CDR3 region has the DNA TGTGCCAGCAGTGATCCGGCGGGGGAGAGCTACGAGCAGTACTTC.

The V call is TRBV4-1, the J call TRBJ1-2; D gene ambiguous. The CDR3 contains 12 residues. Trimming left V 3 bases short and J 3 bases short, with 5 bases between. The germline V gene encodes CDR1 MGHRA and CDR2 YSYEKL. The chain's CDR3 is CASSQGDYGYTF. CDR3 nucleotides: TGCGCCAGCAGCCAGGGAGACTATGGCTACACCTTC.

The table lists this clonotype with a count of one. The V and J genes are TRBV27 and TRBJ2-1; 10 bases align to TRBD2. Trimming at V came to 6 bases and at J to 6 bases, leaving 8 bases not matched to a gene. This CDR3 is built from 15 residues. Germline V CDR1 and CDR2: MNHEY, SMNVEV (reference sequence). CDR3 residues: CASRPSGGATNEQFF. DNA of the CDR3: TGTGCCAGCAGACCCAGCGGGGGGGCAACCAATGAGCAGTTCTTC.

The J gene is TRBJ1-2, the V gene TRBV19; D is unresolved. V was cut by 3 bases and J by 4 bases, with 12 bases left in between. The germline CDR1 and CDR2 sequences are LNHDA and SQIVND (reference sequence). This CDR3 has 14 amino acids. Written as DNA, the CDR3 is TGTGCCAGTAGTATTATCGAGGGCTCCTATGGCTACACCTTC. Protein: CASSIIEGSYGYTF.